This T cell receptor beta chain was observed in a study of blood T cell repertoires in COVID-19. Study context: The study drew acute and convalescent COVID-19 samples from the United States, Italy and Spain. The cDNA or gDNA used as material had been derived from T cells, B-cell-depleted T cells, or PBMCs.

Germline V gives CDR1 SGHNT, CDR2 YYREEE (reference sequence). V lost 0 bases, J lost 0 bases, and 7 bases lay in between. The CDR3 is 15 residues long. In the source study's methods: Researchers report that nucleated cell counts were estimated from reference gene primer amplification. Generated by immunoSEQ multiplex PCR, the TCRdb table keeps only in-frame clones and is missing some. Clone size and the V and J calls come from that table; the DNA yielded D and trimming. The sample consists of about 60,000 clones, about 91% of them appearing once. The sequencing sample was made of peripheral blood. The chain joins TRBV5-4 to TRBJ2-1; no definite D call. This clonotype was obtained from a woman older than 75 with active COVID-19. The CDR3 sequence: CASSLATSSYNEQFF. In DNA form, the CDR3 reads TGTGCCAGCAGCTTGGCCACCAGCTCCTACAATGAGCAGTTCTTC.